What follows are 4 T cell receptor beta chains derived from one specimen sequenced in a study of blood T cell repertoires in COVID-19. TCRdb's table, derived via immunoSEQ multiplex PCR, lists solely in-frame clones and lacks some. The sample holds about 180,000 clones, more than 70% seen once. The specimen sequenced was peripheral blood. The receptor source for this set is a person between 65 and 79 years old with COVID-19, enrolled during active disease.

The chain links TRBV19 to TRBJ1-1; 9 bases map to TRBD1. The CDR3 covers 13 residues. The J segment lost 10 bases and the V segment lost 5 bases, leaving 8 bases of the junction unmatched. The V gene's germline CDR1 is LNHDA and CDR2 SQIVND (reference sequence). Here the CDR3 reads CASSVTQGARAFF. The CDR3 nucleotides read TGTGCCAGTAGTGTCACACAGGGGGCGCGAGCTTTCTTT. Together with reference TRBV19 and TRBJ1-1, the CDR3 gives the full variable domain: DGGITQSPKYLFRKEGQNVTLSCEQNLNHDAMYWYRQDPGQGLRLIYYSQIVNDFQKGDIAEGYSVSREKKESFPLTVTSAQKNPTAFYLCASSVTQGARAFFGQGTRLTVV.

The chain combines TRBV6-2 or TRBV6-3 with TRBJ2-7; the D gene is possibly TRBD1 (6 bases). The germline V gene has CDR1 MNHEY and CDR2 SVGEGT. This CDR3 region has 12 residues. V was pared by 2 bases and J by 4 bases, with 6 bases between. The CDR3 spells CASSYTGYEQYF. The CDR3 bases are TGTGCCAGCAGTTACACAGGGTACGAGCAGTACTTC.

This clone was counted only a few times. The chain employs TRBV4-1 and TRBJ2-7, with a possible D match to TRBD1 (5 bases). V gave up 0 bases and J gave up 4 bases, with 13 bases separating them. Germline V gene lookup returns CDR1 MGHRA and CDR2 YSYEKL. The CDR3 is 15 amino acids. The CDR3 coding sequence is TGCGCCAGCAGCCAAGATCCAGGGTCCTATTACGAGCAGTACTTC. Its translation is CASSQDPGSYYEQYF.

This chain joins TRBV9 and TRBJ1-2, with D unclear. The V gene lost 0 bases and the J gene lost 7 bases, with 10 bases spanning the gap. Germline V lookup: CDR1 SGDLS, CDR2 YYNGEE. CDR3 length equals 13 residues. In DNA form, the CDR3 reads TGTGCCAGCAGCGTAGAACGGGGTCGTGGCTACACCTTC. Translating gives CASSVERGRGYTF.